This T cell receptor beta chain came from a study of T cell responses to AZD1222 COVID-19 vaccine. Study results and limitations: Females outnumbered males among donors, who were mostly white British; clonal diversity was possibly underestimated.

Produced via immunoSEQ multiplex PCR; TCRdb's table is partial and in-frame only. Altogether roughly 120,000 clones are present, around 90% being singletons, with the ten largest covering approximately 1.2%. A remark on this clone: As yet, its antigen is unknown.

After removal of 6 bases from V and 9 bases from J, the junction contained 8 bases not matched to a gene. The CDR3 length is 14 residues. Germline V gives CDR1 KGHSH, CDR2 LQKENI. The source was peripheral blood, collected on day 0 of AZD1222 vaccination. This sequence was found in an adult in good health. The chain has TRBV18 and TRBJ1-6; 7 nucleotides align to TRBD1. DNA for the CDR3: TGTGCCAGCTCCGGACAGGACCGCCGTTCACCCCTCCACTTT. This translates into CASSGQDRRSPLHF. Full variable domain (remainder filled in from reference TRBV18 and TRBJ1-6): NAGVMQNPRHLVRRRGQEARLRCSPMKGHSHVYWYRQLPEEGLKFMVYLQKENIIDESGMPKERFSAEFPKEGPSILRIQQVVRGDSAAYFCASSGQDRRSPLHFGNGTRLTVT.